This T cell receptor (beta chain) originates from a study of blood T cell repertoires in COVID-19 (TCRdb year 2020). Notes on the research overall: The collaborator samples originated in the United States, Italy and Spain and spanned the acute and convalescent phases of COVID-19. The material from the prospective study consisted of cDNA or gDNA derived from T cells, B-cell-depleted T cells, or PBMCs. Subjects who had been exposed to COVID-19, were actively infected with it, or had recovered from it provided the deeply sampled blood TCRbeta repertoires that made up the dataset. The repertoires were released in a freely available public database intended as a resource for research on the immune response to SARS-CoV-2. Samples were obtained from the ongoing ImmuneRACE study (first 160 participants) and from over 1,000 subjects provided by 6 global collaborators. Nearly every sample came with metadata listing a de-identified subject ID, COVID-19 status, age in years and sex. HLA class I and class II types, where available, came from metadata supplied by the sample provider rather than from assay-based typing. The paper as a whole reports these results and caveats: The amount of clinical and demographic metadata varied by source and participant and was provided uncurated.

The collaborating institutions used their own protocols to collect whole blood in K2EDTA tubes. Collaborator samples were shipped for TCRbeta analysis as frozen whole blood, isolated PBMCs, or DNA extracted from either sample type. The germline V and J ends show losses of 6 bases and 3 bases respectively, and no gene match explains 11 bases of the junction. The germline V gene (reference sequence) yields LNHDA for CDR1 and SQIVND for CDR2. From its cysteine to its phenylalanine, the CDR3 spans 17 amino acids. Just CDR3 DNA is preserved here, 51 bases in frame from base 1. TCRbeta CDR3 regions were amplified from genomic DNA using the immunoSEQ Assay, a bias-controlled multiplex PCR. In the source study's methods: The number of nucleated cells in each sample was estimated from the amplification of reference gene primers within the assay. To quantify the absolute abundance of each unique TCRbeta CDR3 rearrangement, sequence reads were collapsed and filtered. For each sample, productive Simpson clonality was calculated by taking the square root of Simpson's diversity index across productive rearrangements. This immuneACCESS table, as held by TCRdb, lists in-frame sequences with V and J called but not all clones. Of the missing ones, under half trace to an unresolved V gene in checked studies; the others have no known cause. Clonal size and the V and J genes are those of that table, whereas D and trimming came from the DNA. Here the sample has roughly 250,000 clones; approximately 80% occur a single time. Of the sample, approximately 9% is held by the ten largest clones.

This clone occurred a few times. Its antigen target is currently unknown. No quality values exist for individual bases; no much larger clone is one base distant. The receptor comes from a human donor in a cohort sampled during active COVID-19. Sequenced material: peripheral blood. Recombination connected TRBV19 to TRBJ1-5; TRBD1 agrees with 10 junctional bases. The base sequence is TGTGCCAGTAGGACCCGACAGGGGGCCACCGACAATCAGCCCCAGCATTTT. Its coded protein is CASRTRQGATDNQPQHF.